The 25 T cell receptor beta chains listed next were all sequenced from one sample in a study of blood T cell repertoires in COVID-19. Some clones are missing from TCRdb's copy, which holds only in-frame ones; the method was immunoSEQ multiplex PCR. The table has 80,000 to 95,000 clones, roughly 76% seen once; the top ten hold about 16%. Sequencing was performed on peripheral blood. All receptors derive from an elderly woman with active or convalescent COVID-19.

This clone was seen once. This chain uses TRBV19 with TRBJ1-4; tentatively, D is TRBD1 (6 bases). CDR1 is LNHDA and CDR2 is SQIVND in the germline V gene (reference sequence). The CDR3 runs 14 residues. The V end was cut by 5 bases, the J end by 7 bases, with 14 bases between. DNA of the CDR3: TGTGCCAGTAGTCGGACAGTACAAGGTGAAAAACTGTTTTTT. Translation: CASSRTVQGEKLFF.

The V gene is TRBV5-4, the J gene TRBJ2-3; 7 bases match TRBD1. V trimming: 3 bases; J trimming: 4 bases; junction bases outside the gene matches: 8. Germline V gives CDR1 SGHNT, CDR2 YYREEE (reference sequence). The CDR3 has 15 amino acids. CDR3 sequence (DNA): TGTGCCAGCAGCTCCCGACAGGGTTTAGCAGATACGCAGTATTTT. Translated, it gives CASSSRQGLADTQYF.

The V and J genes are TRBV6-5 and TRBJ2-7; the D is unclear. V gave up 6 bases and J gave up 2 bases, with 17 bases separating them. The CDR3 spans 15 residues. CDR1 is MNHEY, CDR2 SVGAGI, per germline. Here the CDR3 DNA reads TGTGCCAGCAGCCTTGCTCACTCACCCCCCTACGAGCAGTACTTC. It encodes CASSLAHSPPYEQYF.

V and J are TRBV11-2 and TRBJ1-1; D not resolved. Germline V CDR1 and CDR2: SGHAT, FQNNGV. Trimming cost V 5 bases and J 7 bases, with 11 bases left between them. The CDR3 loop spans 12 amino acids. CDR3 DNA: TGTGCCAGCAGCCCCCGATCAGGTGAAGCTTTCTTT. This encodes CASSPRSGEAFF.

This sequence joins TRBV6-1 and TRBJ1-3, with a weak D call TRBD1 (5 bases). The CDR3 spans 15 residues. The V gene lost 6 bases and the J gene lost 0 bases, with 12 bases spanning the gap. CDR1 is MNHNS, CDR2 SASEGT, per germline. The CDR3 region is CASSQRQSSGNTIYF. CDR3 coding DNA: TGTGCCAGCAGCCAGCGACAGAGCTCTGGAAACACCATATATTTT.

Regarding this clone: One end of the junction is discordant with germline, which a read error may explain. The chain uses TRBV20-1 and TRBJ2-4, with 8 bases that match TRBD2. This CDR3 spans 11 amino acids. From germline, CDR1 is DFQATT and CDR2 SNEGSKA (reference sequence). In DNA form, the CDR3 reads TGCAGTGCGCGCGCCGGGACTAGGGGGGGATTC. Protein sequence: CSARAGTRGGF.

The rearrangement uses TRBV7-2 and TRBJ2-5; 11 bases fit TRBD2. V gave up 3 bases and J gave up 5 bases; unmatched junction bases: 5. The CDR3 extends over 15 amino acids. Germline lookup yields CDR1 SGHTA and CDR2 FQGNSA. The CDR3 protein is CASSFSGGAGETQYF. The CDR3 DNA sequence: TGTGCCAGCAGCTTTAGCGGGGGGGCTGGGGAGACCCAGTACTTC. Supplemented by reference TRBV7-2 and TRBJ2-5, the full variable domain reads GAGVSQSPSNKVTEKGKDVELRCDPISGHTALYWYRQSLGQGLEFLIYFQGNSAPDKSGLPSDRFSAERTGGSVSTLTIQRTQQEDSAVYLCASSFSGGAGETQYFGPGTRLLVL.

J is TRBJ2-1 and V is TRBV4-2; 14 bases are shared with TRBD2. V gave up 0 bases and J gave up 0 bases; unmatched junction bases: 7. The V gene's germline CDR1 is LGHNA and CDR2 YNFKEQ. This CDR3 contains 20 residues. The CDR3 DNA is TGTGCCAGCAGCCAAGAGGCGGGACTAGCGGGGGTAAGCTCCTACAATGAGCAGTTCTTC. Encoded protein: CASSQEAGLAGVSSYNEQFF.

This clone was counted a single time. The chain links TRBV30 to TRBJ1-6; no reliable D call. This CDR3 contains 13 residues. Germline CDR1 GTSNPN, CDR2 SVGIG (reference sequence). Trimming stripped 1 base from V and 8 bases from J, with 9 bases between. CDR3 amino acids: CAWSALLDSPLHF. As DNA, the CDR3 is TGTGCCTGGAGTGCTCTATTGGATTCACCCCTCCACTTT.

The gene calls are TRBV6-5 and TRBJ2-7; TRBD2 might be the D (6 bases). CDR1 and CDR2 (germline): MNHEY, SVGAGI. The CDR3 sequence is 13 residues long. Trimming stripped 4 bases from V and 1 base from J, with 8 bases between. As DNA, the CDR3 is TGTGCCAGCAGTTGGGGGGTTTCCTACGAGCAGTACTTC. Amino acid sequence: CASSWGVSYEQYF.

The chain uses TRBV27 and TRBJ2-7; unclear D gene. Germline V lookup: CDR1 MNHEY, CDR2 SMNVEV (reference sequence). Trimming pared 3 bases from V and 3 bases from J, leaving 15 bases between. This CDR3 region has 15 residues. The CDR3 protein is CASSFPDTKNYEQYF. The CDR3 nucleotides are TGTGCCAGCAGTTTCCCTGACACAAAAAACTACGAGCAGTACTTC.

The chain is built from TRBV27 and TRBJ1-5; D not certain. With 11 bases removed from V and 5 bases from J, the gap between germline ends came to 13 bases. The CDR3 loop spans 12 amino acids. Germline CDR1 MNHEY, CDR2 SMNVEV (reference sequence). The DNA of the CDR3 is TGTGCCGAAAACAGATACTATCAGCCCCAGCATTTT. Amino acids: CAENRYYQPQHF.

This sequence joins TRBV18 and TRBJ1-5; 9 bases are shared with TRBD1. Germline assignment: CDR1 KGHSH and CDR2 LQKENI. The CDR3 contains 15 residues. The trim removed 3 bases at V and 3 bases at J, leaving 3 bases unmatched. The CDR3 bases are TGTGCCAGCTCACCCGGGACAGGGTTCAATCAGCCCCAGCATTTT. As protein: CASSPGTGFNQPQHF.

This clone was seen only a few times. At one boundary the junction diverges from the germline segment, which might be a read error. This chain uses TRBV4-2 with TRBJ2-7; 7 nucleotides align to TRBD2. Germline V gene sequence: CDR1 LGHNA, CDR2 YNFKEQ. There are 11 residues in the CDR3. CDR3 residues: CASSQGDYLIF. CDR3 nucleotide sequence: TGTGCCAGCAGCCAAGGGGACTACCTGATCTTC.

The table lists this clone with a count of one. The V and J genes are TRBV19 and TRBJ1-6, with 8 bases that match TRBD1. The CDR3 runs 13 residues. Germline V gives CDR1 LNHDA, CDR2 SQIVND (reference sequence). Trimming at V came to 7 bases and at J to 6 bases, leaving 2 bases not matched to a gene. CDR3 DNA: TGTGCCAGTATTGACAGGGGTAATTCACCCCTCCACTTT. It encodes CASIDRGNSPLHF.

The chain employs TRBV11-1 and TRBJ2-1; 10 bases align to TRBD2. V was clipped by 2 bases and J by 9 bases; unmatched bases: 4. This CDR3 is 14 amino acids long. Per the germline V gene, CDR1 is SGHAT and CDR2 is FQDESV (reference sequence). DNA for the CDR3: TGTGCCAGCAGCTTACAACTAGCGGGAAGTGAGCAGTTCTTC. Protein product: CASSLQLAGSEQFF.

The chain links TRBV10-3 to TRBJ2-7; a weak D match, TRBD2 (5 bases). The CDR3 sequence is 15 residues long. The V gene's germline CDR1 is ENHRY and CDR2 SYGVKD. Trimming shortened V by 5 bases and J by 0 bases, and 14 bases separated the two germline ends. The chain's CDR3 is CAISKSGEFSYEQYF. The CDR3 DNA is TGTGCCATCAGTAAATCCGGGGAGTTCTCCTACGAGCAGTACTTC.

This clone was seen just once. This rearrangement joins TRBV13 to TRBJ2-1; 8 bases align to TRBD2. The CDR3 is 19 residues long. V gave up 4 bases and J gave up 1 base; unmatched junction bases: 15. Germline-derived CDR1 and CDR2 are PRHDT and FYEKMQ (reference sequence). The CDR3 DNA is TGTGCCAGCAGCTCCCCGGGAGGGTTATCGCTGAGTTCCTACAATGAGCAGTTCTTC. It encodes CASSSPGGLSLSSYNEQFF. Based on the CDR3 plus reference TRBV13 and TRBJ2-1, the full variable domain is AAGVIQSPRHLIKEKRETATLKCYPIPRHDTVYWYQQGPGQDPQFLISFYEKMQSDKGSIPDRFSAQQFSDYHSELNMSSLELGDSALYFCASSSPGGLSLSSYNEQFFGPGTRLTVL.

The chain joins TRBV9 to TRBJ1-2; possibly TRBD1 for D (5 bases). The germline CDR1 and CDR2 sequences are SGDLS and YYNGEE. The V and J ends lost 6 bases and 2 bases respectively, with 14 bases between them. This CDR3 has 14 residues. The chain's CDR3 is CASNSWGGNYGYTF. CDR3 nucleotides: TGTGCCAGCAACTCATGGGGGGGAAACTATGGCTACACCTTC.

This clone was observed a handful of times. V and J are TRBV5-6 and TRBJ2-7; the D gene is possibly TRBD1 (6 bases). Looked up from germline, CDR1 is SGHDT and CDR2 is YYEEEE. The CDR3 is made up of 13 amino acids. V lost 4 bases, J lost 5 bases, and 13 bases lay in between. CDR3: CASSPTGTDEQYF. The CDR3, as DNA: TGTGCCAGCAGCCCAACAGGGACCGACGAGCAGTACTTC.

This clone was detected once. The rearrangement joins TRBV15 to TRBJ2-5; D is uncertain. The CDR3 runs to 14 residues. Germline assignment: CDR1 LNHNV and CDR2 YYDKDF (reference sequence). Trimming left V 2 bases short and J 2 bases short, with 9 bases between. The CDR3 DNA sequence: TGTGCCACCAGCAGACAATTTAGACAAGAGACCCAGTACTTC. Encoded protein: CATSRQFRQETQYF.

This clone has a handful of counts. The CDR3 coding sequence is TGTGCCAGCAGCCGAGGAGTTGTTTCCTTCTCCTACAATGAGCAGTTCTTC. This sequence encodes CASSRGVVSFSYNEQFF. This chain links TRBV7-9 with TRBJ2-1; D gene uncertain. The V end lost 5 bases, the J end lost 0 bases, and 17 bases lay between the germline ends. CDR1 and CDR2 (germline): SEHNR, FQNEAQ (reference sequence). The CDR3 contains 17 residues.

J is TRBJ2-1 and V is TRBV10-3; the match to TRBD2 covers 15 bases. Unmatched junction bases numbered 1, after V lost 0 bases and J lost 4 bases. The CDR3 covers 17 residues. CDR1 is ENHRY, CDR2 SYGVKD, per germline. The CDR3 spells CAISESGLAGGYNEQFF. As DNA, the CDR3 is TGTGCCATCAGTGAGTCGGGACTAGCGGGGGGTTACAATGAGCAGTTCTTC.

This clone was counted once. V gene TRBV28 combines with J gene TRBJ2-7, with 14 positions matching TRBD2. The CDR3 runs to 16 residues. After removal of 6 bases from V and 6 bases from J, the junction contained 10 bases not matched to a gene. The germline CDR1 and CDR2 sequences are MDHEN and SYDVKM. For the CDR3, the DNA is TGTGCCAGCAGACCCGGACTAGCGGGGGGCCTCGGCGAGCAGTACTTC. Translation: CASRPGLAGGLGEQYF.

The chain joins TRBV2 to TRBJ2-7; possible D gene TRBD1, 6 bases. Germline lookup yields CDR1 SNHLY and CDR2 FYNNEI. Trimming took off 6 bases at V and 2 bases at J, with 14 bases between the two ends. This CDR3 region has 14 residues. CDR3 loop: CASRDRTGTYEQYF. Written as DNA, the CDR3 is TGTGCCAGCAGAGACAGGACGGGCACCTACGAGCAGTACTTC.